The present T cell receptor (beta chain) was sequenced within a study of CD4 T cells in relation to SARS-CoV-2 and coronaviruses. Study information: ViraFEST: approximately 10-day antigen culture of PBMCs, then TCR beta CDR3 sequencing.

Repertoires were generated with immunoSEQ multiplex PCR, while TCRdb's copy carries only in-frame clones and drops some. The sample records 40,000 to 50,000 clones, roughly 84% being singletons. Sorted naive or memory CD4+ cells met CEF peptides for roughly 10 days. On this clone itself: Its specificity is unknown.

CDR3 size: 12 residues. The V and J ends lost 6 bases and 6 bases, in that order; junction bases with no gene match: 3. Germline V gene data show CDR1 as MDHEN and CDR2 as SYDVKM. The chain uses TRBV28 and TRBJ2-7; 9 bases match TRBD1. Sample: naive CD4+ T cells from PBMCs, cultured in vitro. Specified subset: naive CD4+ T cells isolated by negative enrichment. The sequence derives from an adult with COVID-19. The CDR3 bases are TGTGCCAGCAGAACAGGGGGCGGCGAGCAGTACTTC. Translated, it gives CASRTGGGEQYF.